Listed below are T cell receptor beta chains from one sample, sequenced in a study of Graves' ophthalmopathy and Graves' hyperthyroidism. TCRdb redid the calling of the multiplex PCR reads with MiXCR, one entry per CDR3 protein. The sample contains 35,000 to 50,000 distinct CDR3 sequences, roughly 52% of which appear only once. The specimen sequenced was peripheral blood. The receptors were sampled from an adult woman with stable Graves' hyperthyroidism. Each CDR3 is given with its conserved first and last residue. A D gene is named only where the DNA matches it firmly. Clone sizes are given selectively: once, few, many, or a class where the clone is expanded.

>many|-|TRBV29-1|TRBJ1-1|10
CSVEWGEAFF
TGCAGCGTTGAGTGGGGGGAAGCTTTCTTT
>many|-|TRBV27|TRBJ2-2|15
CASSLHQGRTGELFF
TGTGCCAGCAGTTTACACCAGGGGAGGACCGGGGAGCTGTTTTTT
>-|TRBD1|TRBV20-1|TRBJ2-5|13
CSASQGALETQYF
TGCAGTGCGTCACAGGGGGCCCTGGAGACCCAGTACTTC
>many|-|TRBV11-3|TRBJ1-1|13
CASSPRTERGAFF
TGTGCCAGCAGCCCTAGAACAGAACGGGGAGCTTTCTTT
>many|-|TRBV5-1|TRBJ2-5|12
CASSLSQETQYF
TGCGCCAGCAGCTTGAGTCAAGAGACCCAGTACTTC
>-|TRBD2|TRBV20-1|TRBJ2-5|14
CSARMTSGVGTQYF
TGCAGTGCCAGGATGACTAGCGGAGTGGGGACCCAGTACTTC
>-|-|TRBV29-1|TRBJ1-1|12
CSDRVMNTEAFF
TGCAGCGACAGGGTCATGAACACTGAAGCTTTCTTT
>many|-|TRBV11-2|TRBJ2-3|16
CASSPDPGVFADTQYF
TGTGCCAGCAGCCCCGACCCTGGGGTGTTCGCAGATACGCAGTATTTT
>-|TRBD1|TRBV2|TRBJ1-2|15
CASGGGGTGGRGYTF
TGTGCCAGCGGAGGAGGCGGGACAGGGGGACGGGGCTACACCTTC
>many|TRBD1|TRBV6-6|TRBJ1-3|15
CASSPTGGSGNTIYF
TGTGCCAGCAGCCCCACAGGGGGCTCTGGAAACACCATATATTTT
>-|-|TRBV7-9|TRBJ1-4|16
CASTPTGCMNTEKLFF
TGTGCCAGCACCCCGACAGGCTGCATGAACACTGAAAAACTGTTTTTT
>few|-|TRBV7-3|TRBJ2-1|18
CASSAGLPHIHSYNEQFF
TGTGCCAGCAGCGCTGGACTACCGCATATCCACTCCTACAATGAGCAGTTCTTC
>-|TRBD1|TRBV6-5|TRBJ2-7|14
CASSTRTGGYEQYF
TGTGCCAGCAGTACCCGGACAGGGGGCTACGAGCAGTACTTC
>-|-|TRBV5-6|TRBJ1-2|15
CASSLVAGGSYGYTF
TGTGCCAGCAGCTTGGTTGCGGGGGGGTCCTATGGCTACACCTTC
>-|-|TRBV15|TRBJ2-2|14
CATSKVRRAGELFF
TGTGCCACCAGCAAAGTGAGGAGGGCTGGGGAGCTGTTTTTT
>many|-|TRBV13|TRBJ1-4|12
CASTKGGEKLFF
TGTGCCAGCACGAAAGGGGGGGAAAAACTGTTTTTT
>-|TRBD1|TRBV11-2|TRBJ2-7|14
CASSLGTGTTEQYF
TGTGCCAGCAGCTTAGGGACAGGGACAACCGAGCAGTACTTC
>medium-sized|TRBD2|TRBV20-1|TRBJ2-5|15
CSARDVAGSQETQYF
TGCAGTGCTAGAGATGTAGCGGGATCCCAAGAGACCCAGTACTTC
>many|-|TRBV5-6|TRBJ1-1|14
CASSLGGGHTEAFF
TGTGCCAGCAGCTTGGGCGGGGGCCACACTGAAGCTTTCTTT
>many|TRBD2|TRBV5-6|TRBJ2-3|15
CASSFVAGSTDTQYF
TGTGCCAGCAGCTTTGTAGCGGGGAGCACAGATACGCAGTATTTT
>many|TRBD1|TRBV20-1|TRBJ1-2|13
CSAQGRNDYGYTF
TGCAGTGCACAGGGGAGAAATGACTATGGCTACACCTTC
>many|TRBD1|TRBV11-2|TRBJ2-5|16
CASSLGHRGDQETQYF
TGTGCCAGCAGCTTAGGCCACAGGGGAGACCAAGAGACCCAGTACTTC
>-|-|TRBV9|TRBJ1-2|12
CASGWTLGGYTF
TGTGCCAGCGGCTGGACCTTGGGGGGCTACACCTTC
>once|TRBD1|TRBV20-1|TRBJ1-1|14
CSARGTGWGTEALF
TGCAGTGCTAGAGGGACAGGGTGGGGTACTGAAGCCCTCTTT
>-|-|TRBV7-2|TRBJ2-7|13
CASSFSGGGEQYF
TGTGCCAGCAGCTTTTCAGGGGGAGGCGAGCAGTACTTC
>-|TRBD2|TRBV20-1|TRBJ2-7|16
CSATTSGQGDTYEQYF
TGCAGTGCTACAACTAGCGGCCAAGGGGACACTTACGAGCAGTACTTC
>-|TRBD2|TRBV7-2|TRBJ2-5|16
CASSQGLAGNQETQYF
TGTGCCAGCAGCCAGGGACTAGCGGGCAATCAAGAGACCCAGTACTTC
>-|TRBD1|TRBV15|TRBJ1-5|21
CATSRDSGGGGGFGRDQPQHF
TGTGCCACCAGCAGAGATTCCGGGGGAGGGGGCGGATTTGGTCGGGATCAGCCCCAGCATTTT
>many|-|TRBV4-1|TRBJ1-2|13
CASSQDRVDGYTF
TGCGCCAGCAGCCAAGACCGGGTAGATGGCTACACCTTC